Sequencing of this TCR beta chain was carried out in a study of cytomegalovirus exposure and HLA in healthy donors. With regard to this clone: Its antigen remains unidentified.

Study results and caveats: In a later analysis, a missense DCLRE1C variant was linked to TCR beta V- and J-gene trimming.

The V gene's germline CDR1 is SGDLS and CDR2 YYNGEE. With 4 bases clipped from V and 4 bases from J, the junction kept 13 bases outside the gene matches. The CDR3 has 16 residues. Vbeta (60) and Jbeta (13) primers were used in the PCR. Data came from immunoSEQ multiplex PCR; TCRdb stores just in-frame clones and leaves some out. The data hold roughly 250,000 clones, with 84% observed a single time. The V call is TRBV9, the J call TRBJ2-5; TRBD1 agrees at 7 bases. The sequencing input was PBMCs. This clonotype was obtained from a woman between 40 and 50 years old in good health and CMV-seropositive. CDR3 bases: TGTGCCAGCAGCACTAACCTCGGGACAGCCCCAGAGACCCAGTACTTC. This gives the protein CASSTNLGTAPETQYF.